The 22 T cell receptor beta chains in this list originate from one sample, sequenced in a study of CD8 T cells in ankylosing spondylitis. Antigens of these TCRs are unknown. Study results and limitations: Ankylosing spondylitis blood appeared to carry a characteristic TCR beta motif of several highly homologous variants.

TCRdb redid the calling of the 5' RACE reads with MiXCR, one entry per CDR3 protein. The sample comprises about 540,000 distinct CDR3 sequences, 9.5% to 15% of which are singletons, and approximately 6.3% rests with the top ten. Material for sequencing was blood, either unsorted or a sorted T cell fraction (not recorded which). The receptors stem from a male donor with ankylosing spondylitis.

This chain connects TRBV20-1 to TRBJ2-1; 7 bases match TRBD1. Germline V gives CDR1 DFQATT, CDR2 SNEGSKA (reference sequence). There are 15 residues in the CDR3. V was pared by 1 base and J by 7 bases, with 10 bases of the junction left unmatched. This CDR3 reads CSARAGTAIVNEQFF. The CDR3 DNA is TGCAGTGCTAGAGCCGGGACAGCTATTGTAAATGAGCAGTTCTTC.

The chain joins TRBV20-1 to TRBJ2-5; D perhaps matches TRBD1 (5 bases). V was cut by 1 base and J by 2 bases, with 20 bases left in between. Germline V gives CDR1 DFQATT, CDR2 SNEGSKA (reference sequence). This CDR3 contains 17 residues. CDR3 nucleotide sequence: TGCAGTGCTAGAGGAAGACAGTCCAAGGAAAAACAAGAGACCCAGTACTTC. This sequence encodes CSARGRQSKEKQETQYF.

This clonotype came up a few times. The V gene is TRBV7-9, the J gene TRBJ2-7, with 14 bases aligning to TRBD2. The CDR3 runs to 16 residues. V was pared by 5 bases and J by 2 bases, with 5 bases of the junction left unmatched. The germline V gene has CDR1 SEHNR and CDR2 FQNEAQ (reference sequence). The CDR3 sequence: CASSPLGLAGAYEQYF. The CDR3 coding sequence is TGTGCCAGCAGCCCGCTGGGACTAGCGGGAGCCTACGAGCAGTACTTC.

This clonotype was seen only a few times. The chain is built from TRBV3-1 and TRBJ2-7, with D perhaps matching TRBD1 (5 bases). Germline V gives CDR1 LGHDT, CDR2 YNNKEL (reference sequence). With 1 base removed from V and 7 bases from J, the gap between germline ends came to 14 bases. The CDR3 loop spans 14 amino acids. CDR3 loop: CASSQGGWGAEQYV. Here the CDR3 DNA reads TGTGCCAGCAGCCAAGGTGGATGGGGCGCTGAGCAGTACGTC.

The table lists this clonotype with many counts. V gene TRBV29-1 combines with J gene TRBJ2-3; D might be TRBD1 or TRBD2, each matching 5 bases. The CDR3 sequence is 16 residues long. The V end lost 6 bases, the J end lost 2 bases, and 21 bases lay between the germline ends. Germline V CDR1 and CDR2: SQVTM, ANQGSEA. CDR3 sequence (DNA): TGCAGCGTGGTCGGGACGCCCGATGACTCCACAGATACGCAGTATTTT. It specifies CSVVGTPDDSTDTQYF.

Many counts were recorded for this clonotype. The rearrangement uses TRBV18 and TRBJ1-1; D not certain. The CDR3 contains 14 residues. V was cut by 2 bases and J by 0 bases, with 7 bases left in between. CDR1 KGHSH and CDR2 LQKENI come from the germline V gene. CDR3 residues: CASSPAGMNTEAFF. CDR3 sequence (DNA): TGTGCCAGCTCACCAGCAGGAATGAACACTGAAGCTTTCTTT. Complete variable domain (other parts from reference TRBV18 and TRBJ1-1): NAGVMQNPRHLVRRRGQEARLRCSPMKGHSHVYWYRQLPEEGLKFMVYLQKENIIDESGMPKERFSAEFPKEGPSILRIQQVVRGDSAAYFCASSPAGMNTEAFFGQGTRLTVV.

This clonotype turned up a few times. The genes are TRBV14 and TRBJ2-1, with TRBD2 matching over 10 bases. The CDR3 has 15 residues. CDR1 and CDR2 (germline): SGHDN, FVKESK. V lost 4 bases to trimming and J lost 6 bases; unmatched junction nucleotides: 6. The CDR3 here is CASSRQAGGSNEQFF. CDR3 nucleotide sequence: TGTGCCAGCAGCCGCCAAGCGGGAGGGTCCAATGAGCAGTTCTTC.

This clonotype appeared many times. V gene TRBV12-3 or TRBV12-4 combines with J gene TRBJ2-1; the match to TRBD2 covers 8 bases. V gave up 7 bases and J gave up 0 bases; unmatched junction bases: 5. This CDR3 region has 15 residues. CDR3 DNA sequence: TGTGCCAGCACCGTAGCGGGAAGCTCCTACAATGAGCAGTTCTTC. Its translation: CASTVAGSSYNEQFF.

This clonotype has just a few counts. The V call is TRBV2, the J call TRBJ2-7, with a tentative D call TRBD1 (6 bases). Trimming took off 2 bases at V and 3 bases at J, with 14 bases between the two ends. The CDR3 length is 15 residues. CDR1 is SNHLY and CDR2 is FYNNEI in the germline V gene. The CDR3 loop is CASSETSTGNYEQYV. The CDR3 DNA reads TGTGCCAGCAGTGAAACCTCAACAGGGAACTACGAGCAGTACGTC.

This clonotype occurred a few times. The V gene is TRBV3-1, the J gene TRBJ2-3; 12 bases fit TRBD2. V shed 4 bases and J 2 bases; nucleotides not matched to a gene: 7. Germline V gene sequence: CDR1 LGHDT, CDR2 YNNKEL (reference sequence). The CDR3 is made up of 17 amino acids. The CDR3 nucleotides are TGTGCCAGCAGCCCGACTAGCGGGAGTATGAACACAGATACGCAGTATTTT. This encodes CASSPTSGSMNTDTQYF.

The chain carries TRBV20-1 and TRBJ2-3, with 11 bases aligning to TRBD2. The CDR3 has 18 residues. The junction had 14 bases not matched to a gene; V was cut back by 6 bases and J by 0 bases. CDR1 is DFQATT, CDR2 SNEGSKA, per germline (reference sequence). In DNA, the CDR3 is TGCAGTGCCACCGGGACTAGCGGCACCTTTTCTAGCACAGATACGCAGTATTTT. Amino acid sequence: CSATGTSGTFSSTDTQYF.

The chain carries TRBV6-1 and TRBJ2-1, with 9 bases lining up with TRBD2. With V trimmed by 4 bases and J by 1 base, 2 bases remained unmatched. CDR3 length: 15 amino acids. The germline V gene has CDR1 MNHNS and CDR2 SASEGT. CDR3 region: CASSASGTSYNEQFF. In nucleotides, the CDR3 is TGTGCCAGCAGTGCTAGCGGGACTTCCTACAATGAGCAGTTCTTC.

This clonotype was seen many times. The V and J genes are TRBV15 and TRBJ1-6; no clear D gene. The CDR3 length is 14 residues. In germline, CDR1 is LNHNV, CDR2 YYDKDF (reference sequence). V lost 1 base and J lost 9, with 10 bases in between. CDR3 in DNA: TGTGCCACCAGCAGAGGTGGCGACGGTTCACCCCTCCACTTT. It codes for CATSRGGDGSPLHF.

The table lists this clonotype with many counts. The chain combines TRBV11-2 with TRBJ2-3, with D possibly being TRBD1 (6 bases). This CDR3 is built from 15 residues. V lost 5 bases and J 1 base, leaving 13 bases between the germline ends. Germline V gives CDR1 SGHAT, CDR2 FQNNGV. For the CDR3, the DNA is TGTGCCAGCAGCCCTGACAGGAGCCGCACAGATACGCAGTATTTT. Translated: CASSPDRSRTDTQYF.

The rearrangement uses TRBV12-3 or TRBV12-4 and TRBJ2-3; 13 bases map to TRBD2. The ends lost 7 bases at V and 3 bases at J; junction bases unmatched: 7. This CDR3 is built from 16 residues. The CDR3 loop is CASKGTSGTKTDTQYF. DNA of the CDR3: TGTGCCAGCAAAGGGACTAGCGGGACAAAGACAGATACGCAGTATTTT.

V and J are TRBV16 and TRBJ2-7, with D perhaps matching TRBD1 (6 bases). The CDR3 length is 15 residues. Germline V gene sequence: CDR1 KGHSY, CDR2 FQNENV. V lost 0 bases, J lost 2 bases, and 11 bases lay in between. The CDR3 region has the DNA TGTGCCAGCAGCCAATCGCCGGACAGCACCTACGAGCAGTACTTC. Protein product: CASSQSPDSTYEQYF.

This clonotype has a count of ten or more. J is TRBJ1-5 and V is TRBV5-1; tentatively, D is TRBD1 (6 bases). This CDR3 region has 15 residues. Germline CDR1 SGHRS, CDR2 YFSETQ. With 0 bases removed from V and 2 bases from J, the gap between germline ends came to 9 bases. The CDR3 coding sequence is TGCGCCAGCAGCTTGGTGGCAGGGGGCAATCAGCCCCAGCATTTT. Protein sequence: CASSLVAGGNQPQHF.

This clonotype was seen only a few times. The chain recombines TRBV11-2 with TRBJ2-1; tentatively, D is TRBD2 (5 bases). Germline CDR1 reads SGHAT; CDR2 reads FQNNGV. Trimming removed 4 bases from V and 3 bases from J, with 13 bases in between. This CDR3 region has 15 residues. Here the CDR3 reads CASSWTRGGYNEQFF. The CDR3 region has the DNA TGTGCCAGCAGCTGGACTCGAGGCGGCTACAATGAGCAGTTCTTC.

This chain connects TRBV20-1 to TRBJ2-1; D is possibly TRBD2 (6 bases). The CDR3 runs 13 residues. CDR1 is DFQATT and CDR2 is SNEGSKA in the germline V gene (reference sequence). The CDR3 here is CSPIAGSHNEQFF. The DNA for the CDR3 is TGCAGCCCCATAGCCGGGAGCCACAATGAGCAGTTCTTC.

The sample holds a few counts of this clonotype. This sequence joins TRBV9 and TRBJ1-2; 7 positions match TRBD1. The CDR3 consists of 14 residues. Germline-derived CDR1 and CDR2 are SGDLS and YYNGEE. V dropped 2 bases and J dropped 3; count of bases not matched to a gene: 4. CDR3 in DNA: TGTGCCAGCAGCGTCGACAGGGCGCACTATGGCTACACCTTC. Translating gives CASSVDRAHYGYTF.

In its sample, this clonotype was seen a few times. The gene calls are TRBV2 and TRBJ2-1; 11 bases match TRBD2. Germline lookup yields CDR1 SNHLY and CDR2 FYNNEI. J gave up 3 bases and V 7 bases, and 8 bases lay outside the gene matches. The length of the CDR3 is 16 residues. CDR3 sequence reads: CASNPPGLADYNEQFF. In nucleotides, the CDR3 is TGTGCCAGCAATCCTCCGGGACTAGCGGACTACAATGAGCAGTTCTTC.

The genes are TRBV10-3 and TRBJ1-5, with D maybe TRBD1 (6 bases). V was trimmed by 4 bases and J by 3 bases, leaving 16 bases between them. Germline CDR1 and CDR2: ENHRY and SYGVKD. The CDR3 covers 16 residues. CDR3 protein: CAISGMETGSNQPQHF. As DNA, the CDR3 is TGTGCCATCAGTGGGATGGAGACAGGTTCCAATCAGCCCCAGCATTTT.